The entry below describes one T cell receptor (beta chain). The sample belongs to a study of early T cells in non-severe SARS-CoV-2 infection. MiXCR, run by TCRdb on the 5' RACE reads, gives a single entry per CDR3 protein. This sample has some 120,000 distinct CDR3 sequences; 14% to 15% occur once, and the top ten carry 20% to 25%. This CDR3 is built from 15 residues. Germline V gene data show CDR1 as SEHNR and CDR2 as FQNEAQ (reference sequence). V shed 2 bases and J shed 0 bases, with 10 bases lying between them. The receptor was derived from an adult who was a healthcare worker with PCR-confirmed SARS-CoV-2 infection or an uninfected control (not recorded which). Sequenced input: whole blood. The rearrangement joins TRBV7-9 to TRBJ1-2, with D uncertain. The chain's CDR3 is CASSLNRGANYGYTF. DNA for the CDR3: TGTGCCAGCAGCTTAAATCGGGGAGCTAACTATGGCTACACCTTC.